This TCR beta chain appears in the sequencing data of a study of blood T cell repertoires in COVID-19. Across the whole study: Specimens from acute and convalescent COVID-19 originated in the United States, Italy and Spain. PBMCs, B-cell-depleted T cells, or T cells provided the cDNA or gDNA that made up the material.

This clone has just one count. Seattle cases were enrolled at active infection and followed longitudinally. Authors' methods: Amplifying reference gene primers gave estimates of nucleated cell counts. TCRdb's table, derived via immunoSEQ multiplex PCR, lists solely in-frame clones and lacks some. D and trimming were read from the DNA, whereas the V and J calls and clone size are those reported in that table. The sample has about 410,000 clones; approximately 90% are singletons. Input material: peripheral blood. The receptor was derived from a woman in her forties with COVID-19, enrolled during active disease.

The CDR3 loop is CASSWTDLAGEGGELFF. The DNA of the CDR3 is TGTGCCAGCAGTTGGACGGATCTAGCGGGAGAGGGGGGGGAGCTGTTTTTT. This chain uses TRBV6-2 or TRBV6-3 with TRBJ2-2, with 10 bases lining up with TRBD2. The CDR3 runs 17 residues. J was trimmed by 8 bases and V by 4 bases; bases with no gene match: 13. CDR1 and CDR2 (germline): MNHEY, SVGEGT.